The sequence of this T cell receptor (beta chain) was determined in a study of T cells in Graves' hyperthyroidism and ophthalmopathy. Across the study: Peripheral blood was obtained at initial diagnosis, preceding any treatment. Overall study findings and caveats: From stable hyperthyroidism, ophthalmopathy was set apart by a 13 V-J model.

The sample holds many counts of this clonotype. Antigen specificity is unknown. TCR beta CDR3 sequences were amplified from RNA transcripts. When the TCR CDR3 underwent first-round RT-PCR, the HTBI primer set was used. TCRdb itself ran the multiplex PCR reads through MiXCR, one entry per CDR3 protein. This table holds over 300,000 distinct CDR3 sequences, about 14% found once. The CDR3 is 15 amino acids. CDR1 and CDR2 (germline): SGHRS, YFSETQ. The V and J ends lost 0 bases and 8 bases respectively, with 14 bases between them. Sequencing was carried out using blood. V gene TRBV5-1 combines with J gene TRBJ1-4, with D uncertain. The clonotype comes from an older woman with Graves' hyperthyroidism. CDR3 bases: TGCGCCAGCAGCTTGGTTTCAGGCCGGGAGGAAAAACTGTTTTTT. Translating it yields CASSLVSGREEKLFF.